This entry lists 23 T cell receptor beta chains sequenced from one sample in a study of CD8+ T cells in alopecia areata. As for treatment: oral pan-JAK inhibitor, 5-10 mg twice daily. RNA was extracted and reverse transcribed into cDNA as the sequencing template. Using immunoSEQ multiplex PCR, the repertoire was profiled, and TCRdb retains in-frame clones only, with some absent. Here the sample spans fewer than 250,000 clones, 35% to 40% being singletons. The sample consisted of CD4+ T cells sorted from blood, taken between weeks 30 and 35, from a patient treated with tofacitinib. Receptors were obtained from a human donor with alopecia areata.

In this sample, this clone turned up many times. CDR3 in DNA: TGTGCCAGCAGCCAAGGACTAGCGGATCCCTACGAGCAGTACTTC. It is translated as CASSQGLADPYEQYF. This chain links TRBV4-2 with TRBJ2-7; 9 nucleotides match TRBD2. Germline V gives CDR1 LGHNA, CDR2 YNFKEQ. Unmatched junction bases numbered 3, after V lost 1 base and J lost 2 bases. The CDR3 has 15 residues.

This chain uses TRBV2 with TRBJ1-1; TRBD1 matches at 8 bases. CDR1 is SNHLY, CDR2 FYNNEI, per germline. V trimming: 6 bases; J trimming: 5 bases; junction bases outside the gene matches: 8. The CDR3 loop spans 14 amino acids. CDR3 in amino acids: CASSAQGARTEAFF. CDR3 coding DNA: TGTGCCAGCAGCGCGCAGGGGGCGAGGACTGAAGCTTTCTTT.

This clone has a handful of counts. The chain joins TRBV5-1 to TRBJ1-1, with a possible D match to TRBD1 (5 bases). CDR1 and CDR2 (germline): SGHRS, YFSETQ. Trimming pared 4 bases from V and 1 base from J, leaving 14 bases between. The CDR3 is 15 residues long. The CDR3 bases are TGCGCCAGCAGCGGAAACAGGTTGTCGAACACTGAAGCTTTCTTT. It yields the protein CASSGNRLSNTEAFF.

This chain links TRBV11-3 with TRBJ1-1; TRBD1 matches 8 bases. Germline V gene lookup returns CDR1 SGHNT and CDR2 YENEEA. Trimming cost V 3 bases and J 6 bases; bases outside gene matches: 6. This CDR3 comprises 14 residues. The CDR3 loop is CASSLQGAPPEAFF. CDR3 DNA: TGTGCCAGCAGCTTGCAGGGGGCGCCTCCTGAAGCTTTCTTT.

This chain connects TRBV2 to TRBJ2-1; D gene unclear. Trimming removed 0 bases at V and 4 bases at J, with 4 bases between. The CDR3 has 13 residues. Germline-derived CDR1 and CDR2 are SNHLY and FYNNEI. CDR3 protein: CASSEASYNEQFF. The DNA for the CDR3 is TGTGCCAGCAGTGAAGCATCATACAATGAGCAGTTCTTC.

This clone was observed a few times. V usage is TRBV9 and J usage is TRBJ2-1; 11 bases are shared with TRBD2. With V trimmed by 2 bases and J by 6 bases, 7 bases remained unmatched. CDR1 and CDR2 from the germline V gene are SGDLS and YYNGEE. This CDR3 region has 16 residues. CDR3 region: CASSVPGTSGTNEQFF. The CDR3 DNA follows: TGTGCCAGCAGCGTCCCGGGGACTAGCGGAACCAATGAGCAGTTCTTC. Using reference TRBV9 and TRBJ2-1 for the parts outside the CDR3, the full variable domain is DSGVTQTPKHLITATGQRVTLRCSPRSGDLSVYWYQQSLDQGLQFLIQYYNGEERAKGNILERFSAQQFPDLHSELNLSSLELGDSALYFCASSVPGTSGTNEQFFGPGTRLTVL.

In DNA, the CDR3 is TGTGCCAGCAGCCGTGACACACGGCGGTGGACAGATACGCAGTATTTT. It is translated as CASSRDTRRWTDTQYF. The V gene is TRBV7-8, the J gene TRBJ2-3; D is unclear. With 5 bases removed from V and 3 bases from J, the gap between germline ends came to 18 bases. CDR3 length: 16 residues. CDR1 and CDR2 from the germline V gene are SGHVS and FQNEAQ.

This clone showed up just a few times. V gene TRBV20-1 combines with J gene TRBJ2-1; D might be TRBD1 (6 bases). The CDR3 covers 11 residues. Trimming removed 4 bases from V and 10 bases from J, with 11 bases in between. CDR1 and CDR2 (germline): DFQATT, SNEGSKA (reference sequence). The DNA of the CDR3 is TGCAGTGCTAACCGGGACACAGAGCAGTTCTTC. It specifies CSANRDTEQFF.

V and J are TRBV2 and TRBJ2-3, with 12 bases aligning to TRBD2. The trim removed 6 bases at V and 5 bases at J, leaving 6 bases unmatched. The CDR3 is 15 residues long. Germline V gene sequence: CDR1 SNHLY, CDR2 FYNNEI. DNA of the CDR3: TGTGCCAGCAGCACTAGCGGGGGGCGTGGAGATACGCAGTATTTT. It yields the protein CASSTSGGRGDTQYF.

The chain carries TRBV7-2 and TRBJ2-3, with TRBD2 matching 10 bases. V lost 6 bases to trimming and J lost 6 bases; unmatched junction nucleotides: 15. This CDR3 region has 17 residues. Germline V gene data show CDR1 as SGHTA and CDR2 as FQGNSA. The CDR3 here is CASRPLRLAGVADTQYF. The CDR3 DNA follows: TGTGCCAGCAGACCACTCCGGCTAGCGGGAGTGGCGGATACGCAGTATTTT.

The chain couples TRBV30 to TRBJ1-3; D possibly corresponds to TRBD1 (6 bases). V was cut by 3 bases and J by 4 bases, with 10 bases left in between. The germline V gene encodes CDR1 GTSNPN and CDR2 SVGIG (reference sequence). The CDR3 has 13 residues. The CDR3 sequence is CAWRTGEGNTIYF. The CDR3 region has the DNA TGTGCCTGGAGGACAGGAGAGGGAAACACCATATATTTT.

This chain links TRBV6-5 with TRBJ2-7, with D hard to call. CDR1 MNHEY and CDR2 SVGAGI come from the germline V gene. V was clipped by 6 bases and J by 0 bases, with 9 bases between them. The CDR3 runs 13 residues. The CDR3 DNA is TGTGCCAGCAGGCAAGGATCCTCCTACGAGCAGTACTTC. It yields the protein CASRQGSSYEQYF.

This sequence joins TRBV30 and TRBJ2-3, with TRBD1 identical over 8 bases. The CDR3 sequence is 17 residues long. V lost 0 bases to trimming and J lost 2 bases; unmatched junction nucleotides: 10. Germline CDR1 GTSNPN, CDR2 SVGIG (reference sequence). The CDR3 DNA is TGTGCCTGGAGTGTAAGTTTTGGACAGGGTACCACAGATACGCAGTATTTT. Translated: CAWSVSFGQGTTDTQYF.

V is TRBV30 and J is TRBJ1-2; D is undetermined. This CDR3 region has 13 residues. Germline assignment: CDR1 GTSNPN and CDR2 SVGIG (reference sequence). Deletions cut 2 bases from V and 7 bases from J, with 14 bases between. The CDR3 bases are TGTGCCTGGAGTCCCCTGATTAAGAGTGGCTACACCTTC. It yields the protein CAWSPLIKSGYTF. Drawing the rest from reference TRBV30 and TRBJ1-2, the complete variable domain is SQTIHQWPATLVQPVGSPLSLECTVEGTSNPNLYWYRQAAGRGLQLLFYSVGIGQISSEVPQNLSASRPQDRQFILSSKKLLLSDSGFYLCAWSPLIKSGYTFGSGTRLTVV.

DNA for the CDR3: TGCGCCAGCAGCCTCGGACATCCAAAAGATACGCAGTATTTT. It translates to CASSLGHPKDTQYF. V gene TRBV5-1 combines with J gene TRBJ2-3, with a tentative D call TRBD1 (5 bases). This CDR3 spans 14 amino acids. Germline CDR1 and CDR2: SGHRS and YFSETQ. V lost 4 bases, J lost 5 bases, and 14 bases lay in between.

J is TRBJ1-5 and V is TRBV19; no clear D gene. CDR3 size: 16 residues. Trimming took off 4 bases at V and 2 bases at J, with 15 bases between the two ends. From germline, CDR1 is LNHDA and CDR2 SQIVND (reference sequence). CDR3 in amino acids: CASSSAGNPGNQPQHF. In DNA form, the CDR3 reads TGTGCCAGTAGTAGTGCGGGGAATCCAGGCAATCAGCCCCAGCATTTT. Combining the CDR3 with reference TRBV19 and TRBJ1-5 gives the whole variable domain DGGITQSPKYLFRKEGQNVTLSCEQNLNHDAMYWYRQDPGQGLRLIYYSQIVNDFQKGDIAEGYSVSREKKESFPLTVTSAQKNPTAFYLCASSSAGNPGNQPQHFGDGTRLSIL.

The rearrangement uses TRBV30 and TRBJ2-5; 9 positions match TRBD1. With 2 bases clipped from V and 3 bases from J, the junction kept 4 bases outside the gene matches. This CDR3 has 14 residues. Germline CDR1 is GTSNPN and CDR2 is SVGIG (reference sequence). The CDR3 sequence is CAWSRGTGKETQYF. The DNA of the CDR3 is TGTGCCTGGAGTCGCGGGACAGGGAAAGAGACCCAGTACTTC.

V usage is TRBV5-1 and J usage is TRBJ2-5; TRBD2 matches at 8 bases. J gave up 5 bases and V 6 bases, and 9 bases lay outside the gene matches. There are 14 residues in the CDR3. Germline V gene data show CDR1 as SGHRS and CDR2 as YFSETQ. CDR3 amino acids: CASKREPQSETQYF. The CDR3 bases are TGCGCCAGCAAGCGGGAGCCCCAGTCCGAGACCCAGTACTTC.

This chain connects TRBV19 to TRBJ2-1; tentatively, D is TRBD1 or TRBD2 (6 bases each). This CDR3 contains 16 residues. V was cut by 6 bases and J by 5 bases, with 20 bases left in between. From germline, CDR1 is LNHDA and CDR2 SQIVND (reference sequence). CDR3 sequence reads: CASRAGATGLDNEQFF. In nucleotides, the CDR3 is TGTGCCAGTAGGGCAGGGGCGACGGGACTGGACAATGAGCAGTTCTTC.

The V gene is TRBV5-1, the J gene TRBJ2-1; TRBD2 matches at 8 bases. The CDR3 sequence is 14 residues long. Germline CDR1 and CDR2: SGHRS and YFSETQ. V was pared by 3 bases and J by 8 bases, with 7 bases of the junction left unmatched. In DNA form, the CDR3 reads TGCGCCAGCAGCTCGGGGGGGCCGTCCGATGAGCAGTTCTTC. Amino acid sequence: CASSSGGPSDEQFF.

This clone turned up a few times. The rearrangement uses TRBV15 and TRBJ2-2, with D uncertain. Germline V CDR1 and CDR2: LNHNV, YYDKDF (reference sequence). Trimming cost V 5 bases and J 0 bases, with 7 bases left between them. The length of the CDR3 is 14 residues. For the CDR3, the DNA is TGTGCCACCAGCGACAACCCGAACACCGGGGAGCTGTTTTTT. Its translation: CATSDNPNTGELFF.

This clone has only a few counts. V usage is TRBV14 and J usage is TRBJ2-7; maybe TRBD1 (5 bases). The CDR3 extends over 12 amino acids. The germline gives CDR1 SGHDN, CDR2 FVKESK. V lost 2 bases and J 6 bases, leaving 8 bases between the germline ends. CDR3 protein: CASSQQGIEQYF. The CDR3 coding sequence is TGTGCCAGCAGCCAACAGGGAATCGAGCAGTACTTC.

V and J are TRBV29-1 and TRBJ1-2, with 8 bases identical to TRBD1. The CDR3 covers 14 residues. Unmatched junction bases numbered 6, after V lost 0 bases and J lost 6 bases. The germline V gene encodes CDR1 SQVTM and CDR2 ANQGSEA. CDR3 coding DNA: TGCAGCGTTGAAGACCTGTCAGGGGGCCATGGCTACACCTTC. This encodes CSVEDLSGGHGYTF.